One and the same sample provided the 12 T cell receptor beta chains below, sequenced in a study of CD8+ T cells in alopecia areata. Sequencing templates came from extracted RNA that was reverse transcribed into cDNA. The assay was immunoSEQ multiplex PCR, and TCRdb's table has in-frame clones only and misses some. The sample lists fewer than 110,000 clones; 80% to 85% were seen once. Treatment defined: oral pan-JAK inhibitor, 5-10 mg twice daily. The specimen comprised CD8+ T cells sorted from blood, sampled at week 24, from a patient treated with tofacitinib. The receptor set was obtained from a human donor with alopecia areata.

V gene TRBV5-1 combines with J gene TRBJ2-3; a weak D match, TRBD1 (5 bases). Trimming pared 3 bases from V and 0 bases from J, leaving 11 bases between. Germline values: CDR1 SGHRS, CDR2 YFSETQ. The CDR3 covers 15 residues. CDR3 bases: TGCGCCAGCAGCTGGGGCATCGCCAGCACAGATACGCAGTATTTT. This translates into CASSWGIASTDTQYF.

The J gene is TRBJ2-6, the V gene TRBV7-6; 9 positions agree with TRBD2. Germline CDR1 reads SGHVS; CDR2 reads FNYEAQ. This CDR3 is built from 19 residues. V shed 3 bases and J 0 bases; nucleotides not matched to a gene: 9. The CDR3 loop reads CASSFKPLAGFSGANVLTF. The CDR3 nucleotides read TGTGCCAGCAGCTTCAAACCCCTAGCGGGGTTCTCTGGGGCCAACGTCCTGACTTTC.

This rearrangement joins TRBV5-6 to TRBJ2-2; 9 bases match TRBD1. Germline values: CDR1 SGHDT, CDR2 YYEEEE. The CDR3 sequence is 18 residues long. Trimming cost V 3 bases and J 3 bases; bases outside gene matches: 12. CDR3 amino acids: CASSSDFGQGSDTGELFF. In nucleotides, the CDR3 is TGTGCCAGCAGCTCGGATTTCGGACAGGGGTCTGACACCGGGGAGCTGTTTTTT.

This clone has only a few counts. The V and J genes are TRBV7-2 and TRBJ2-7, with unresolved D. The germline V gene has CDR1 SGHTA and CDR2 FQGNSA. V dropped 4 bases and J dropped 2 bases, with 3 bases sitting between them. The CDR3 spans 11 residues. CDR3 nucleotides: TGTGCCAGCAGCTCCGCCTACGAGCAGTACTTC. Translating it yields CASSSAYEQYF.

This chain uses TRBV25-1 with TRBJ2-2; 8 nucleotides align to TRBD1. Germline V gives CDR1 MGHDK, CDR2 SYGVNS. The CDR3 contains 15 residues. V dropped 0 bases and J dropped 4; count of bases not matched to a gene: 1. As DNA, the CDR3 is TGTGCCAGCAGTGAATATACAGGGGGCACCGGGGAGCTGTTTTTT. This translates into CASSEYTGGTGELFF.

This chain links TRBV5-6 with TRBJ2-1; D assignment may be TRBD1 or TRBD2 (5 bases each). The germline V gene encodes CDR1 SGHDT and CDR2 YYEEEE. The CDR3 length is 17 residues. V was cut by 0 bases and J by 8 bases, with 21 bases left in between. The CDR3 sequence is CASSLGHWVGEEDEQFF. The DNA of the CDR3 is TGTGCCAGCAGCTTGGGTCATTGGGTGGGGGAAGAGGATGAGCAGTTCTTC.

V usage is TRBV13 and J usage is TRBJ2-1; TRBD1 matches at 11 bases. V lost 5 bases to trimming and J lost 3 bases; unmatched junction nucleotides: 6. This CDR3 spans 16 amino acids. The V gene's germline CDR1 is PRHDT and CDR2 FYEKMQ (reference sequence). The CDR3 spells CASSLDGTGGYNEQFF. CDR3 DNA sequence: TGTGCCAGCAGCCTCGACGGGACAGGGGGCTACAATGAGCAGTTCTTC.

The rearrangement uses TRBV5-4 and TRBJ1-2, with 7 bases that match TRBD1. V gave up 3 bases and J gave up 2 bases; unmatched junction bases: 4. The CDR3 contains 14 residues. In germline, CDR1 is SGHNT, CDR2 YYREEE (reference sequence). CDR3 amino acids: CASSSVDRNYGYTF. Here the CDR3 DNA reads TGTGCCAGCAGCTCAGTGGACAGGAACTATGGCTACACCTTC.

The genes are TRBV4-1 and TRBJ2-5; D tentatively fits TRBD1 or TRBD2 (5 bases each). Trimming stripped 0 bases from V and 4 bases from J, with 12 bases between. Germline values: CDR1 MGHRA, CDR2 YSYEKL. This CDR3 spans 15 amino acids. The CDR3 here is CASSQDRGAAETQYF. CDR3 DNA sequence: TGCGCCAGCAGCCAAGACCGGGGCGCCGCAGAGACCCAGTACTTC.

The chain combines TRBV7-9 with TRBJ2-6, with 8 bases fitting TRBD1. Trimming cost V 5 bases and J 1 base; bases outside gene matches: 7. There are 17 residues in the CDR3. In germline, CDR1 is SEHNR, CDR2 FQNEAQ (reference sequence). The DNA for the CDR3 is TGTGCCAGCAGCCCACGGACAGGGAGGTCTGGGGCCAACGTCCTGACTTTC. Its protein product is CASSPRTGRSGANVLTF.

The CDR3 loop is CSVEDNGEAQYF. Here the CDR3 DNA reads TGCAGCGTTGAAGATAACGGGGAGGCCCAGTACTTC. This chain joins TRBV29-1 and TRBJ2-5, with D possibly matching TRBD2 (6 bases). Germline CDR1 and CDR2: SQVTM and ANQGSEA. This CDR3 contains 12 residues. Trimming stripped 0 bases from V and 9 bases from J, with 11 bases between.

The chain has TRBV7-9 and TRBJ2-3; D possibly corresponds to TRBD1 (5 bases). CDR3 length equals 15 residues. V shed 5 bases and J shed 2 bases, with 14 bases lying between them. Looked up from germline, CDR1 is SEHNR and CDR2 is FQNEAQ (reference sequence). This CDR3 is CASSDSAGLTDTQYF. The DNA for the CDR3 is TGTGCCAGCAGCGATTCTGCAGGGCTCACAGATACGCAGTATTTT.